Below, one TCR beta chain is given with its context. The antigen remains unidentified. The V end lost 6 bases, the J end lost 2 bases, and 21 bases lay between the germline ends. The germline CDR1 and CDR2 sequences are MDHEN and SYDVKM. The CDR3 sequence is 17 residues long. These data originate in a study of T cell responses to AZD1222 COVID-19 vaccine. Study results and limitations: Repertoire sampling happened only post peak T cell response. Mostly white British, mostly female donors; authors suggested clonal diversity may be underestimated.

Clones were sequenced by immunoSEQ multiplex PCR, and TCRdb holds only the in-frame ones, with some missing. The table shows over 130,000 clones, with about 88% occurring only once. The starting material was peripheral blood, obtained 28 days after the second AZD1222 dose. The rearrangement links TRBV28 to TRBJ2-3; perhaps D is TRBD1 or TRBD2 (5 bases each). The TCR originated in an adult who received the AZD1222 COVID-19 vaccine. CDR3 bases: TGTGCCAGCAGACCCCCGGGGCCTCAAGCTTTCACAGATACGCAGTATTTT. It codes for CASRPPGPQAFTDTQYF.